Listed below are T cell receptor beta chains from one sample, sequenced in a study of cytomegalovirus exposure and HLA in healthy donors. The table came from immunoSEQ multiplex PCR; TCRdb's copy has only in-frame clones and leaves some out. Among about 180,000 clones, roughly 77% were seen once, and the ten largest hold less than 2.5%. The sample was PBMCs. These receptors all come from a woman aged 25 to 39 in good health and CMV-seropositive. CDR3s include the opening cysteine and the closing phenylalanine or tryptophan. D genes are given only for firm matches. Clone size is given for some rows only: seen once, a few or many times, or a class if the clone is expanded.

d_gene	abundance	v_gene	j_gene	CDR3aa	CDR3nt
TRBD1	-	TRBV11-2	TRBJ1-4	CASSLVTGGREKLFF	TGTGCCAGCAGCTTAGTAACAGGGGGAAGGGAAAAACTGTTTTTT
TRBD2	few	TRBV6-6	TRBJ2-5	CASSWTSGGETQYF	TGTGCCAGCAGTTGGACTAGCGGGGGCGAGACCCAGTACTTC
-	-	TRBV11-3	TRBJ1-4	CASSSRGGYEKLFF	TGTGCCAGCAGCTCCCGTGGCGGTTATGAAAAACTGTTTTTT
TRBD2	-	TRBV9	TRBJ2-3	CASSVAASGGAIDTQYF	TGTGCCAGCAGCGTAGCGGCTAGCGGGGGGGCCATAGATACGCAGTATTTT
-	many	TRBV6-6	TRBJ2-7	CASSYSNRYEQYF	TGTGCCAGCAGTTACTCGAACAGATACGAGCAGTACTTC
-	-	TRBV28	TRBJ2-7	CASKDSLYEQYF	TGTGCCAGCAAGGACTCTCTCTACGAGCAGTACTTC
-	-	TRBV4-1	TRBJ1-3	CASSRLQGTGNTIYF	TGCGCCAGCAGCCGATTACAGGGCACTGGAAACACCATATATTTT
-	-	TRBV27	TRBJ2-3	CASSHSADTQYF	TGTGCCAGCAGTCATAGTGCAGATACGCAGTATTTT
-	-	TRBV7-2	TRBJ2-5	CASTQGMGAGEQYF	TGTGCCAGCACTCAAGGTATGGGGGCAGGAGAGCAGTACTTC
-	once	TRBV4-3	TRBJ1-1	CASSQDRRGTEAFF	TGCGCCAGCAGCCAAGATAGAAGGGGGACTGAAGCTTTCTTT
-	-	TRBV19	TRBJ1-5	CASSIALGGISNQPQHF	TGTGCCAGTAGTATAGCTTTGGGGGGGATCAGCAATCAGCCCCAGCATTTT
TRBD1	-	TRBV5-1	TRBJ2-7	CASTAGTGPYEQYF	TGCGCCAGCACCGCCGGGACAGGACCCTACGAGCAGTACTTC
TRBD1	-	TRBV7-9	TRBJ1-2	CASSYSNRGVYGYTF	TGTGCCAGCAGCTACAGCAACAGGGGGGTCTATGGCTACACCTTC
-	-	TRBV19	TRBJ1-5	CASSTTTRQRQPQHF	TGTGCCAGTAGTACCACCACCCGTCAGAGGCAGCCCCAGCATTTT
TRBD1	-	TRBV19	TRBJ1-1	CASFRQGSTEAFF	TGTGCCAGTTTCCGACAGGGGAGCACTGAAGCTTTCTTT
-	-	TRBV28	TRBJ1-5	CASSRWGLLKGQPQHF	TGTGCCAGCAGTCGATGGGGCCTCCTTAAGGGACAGCCCCAGCATTTT
TRBD2	few	TRBV4-1	TRBJ2-7	CASSHPSSGGSTYEQYF	TGCGCCAGCAGCCACCCATCTAGCGGGGGGTCCACCTACGAGCAGTACTTC
TRBD1	-	TRBV6-5	TRBJ2-7	CASRPGQSYEQYF	TGTGCCAGCAGACCGGGACAGTCCTACGAGCAGTACTTC
-	-	TRBV28	TRBJ2-4	CASSTGGGFLENIQYF	TGTGCCAGCAGCACAGGGGGGGGGTTTTTAGAAAACATTCAGTACTTC
TRBD2	-	TRBV7-2	TRBJ2-1	CASSRGGAYNEQFF	TGTGCCAGCAGCCGCGGGGGGGCTTACAATGAGCAGTTCTTC
-	-	TRBV19	TRBJ2-1	CASRPAGRRDEQFF	TGTGCCAGTAGACCGGCAGGCCGCAGGGATGAGCAGTTCTTC
-	-	TRBV2	TRBJ2-7	CASSRVVVTYEQYF	TGTGCCAGCAGCAGGGTGGTGGTGACCTACGAGCAGTACTTC
TRBD1	-	TRBV18	TRBJ2-3	CASSIRDRHTQYF	TGTGCCAGCTCAATCCGGGACAGGCATACGCAGTATTTT
TRBD2	-	TRBV15	TRBJ2-3	CATSRPRSGGPTDTQYF	TGTGCCACCAGCAGACCCCGAAGCGGGGGGCCCACAGATACGCAGTATTTT
-	few	TRBV2	TRBJ2-2	CASTQTRDGELFF	TGTGCCAGCACTCAGACTAGGGACGGGGAGCTGTTTTTT
TRBD1	-	TRBV4-1	TRBJ2-1	CASSRGDRGAINEQFF	TGCGCCAGCAGCCGCGGGGACAGGGGGGCAATTAATGAGCAGTTCTTC
-	-	TRBV28	TRBJ2-5	CAWGERETQYF	TGTGCCTGGGGGGAACGAGAGACCCAGTACTTC
TRBD1	few	TRBV13	TRBJ2-7	CASRRGQALNMEQYF	TGTGCCAGCAGGCGCGGACAGGCGCTCAATATGGAGCAGTACTTC
-	-	TRBV10-3	TRBJ2-6	CAISESRRASRANVLTF	TGTGCCATCAGTGAGTCGCGGCGGGCCAGTAGGGCCAACGTCCTGACTTTC
TRBD1	-	TRBV7-2	TRBJ2-7	CASSFLDREFYEQYF	TGTGCCAGCAGCTTCCTGGACAGGGAATTCTACGAGCAGTACTTC
-	-	TRBV15	TRBJ1-6	CATSSASGSPLHF	TGTGCCACCAGCAGTGCCTCGGGTTCACCCCTCCACTTT
-	-	TRBV7-2	TRBJ1-3	CASSLDRVRGNTIYF	TGTGCCAGCAGCTTAGACAGGGTTCGTGGAAACACCATATATTTT
-	-	TRBV9	TRBJ1-6	CASSAQGSSYNSPLHF	TGTGCCAGCAGCGCCCAGGGGAGCTCCTATAATTCACCCCTCCACTTT
TRBD1	-	TRBV11-2	TRBJ2-4	CASRSTGSKNIQYF	TGTGCCAGCAGGTCGACAGGGTCCAAAAACATTCAGTACTTC
TRBD1	-	TRBV27	TRBJ2-7	CASSFYRGPGEQYF	TGTGCCAGCAGTTTTTACAGGGGACCGGGCGAGCAGTACTTC
-	-	TRBV11-1	TRBJ2-1	CASSSSRVIMDEQFF	TGTGCCAGCAGCTCCTCACGGGTTATCATGGATGAGCAGTTCTTC
-	few	TRBV7-2	TRBJ1-2	CASSSPGGGGYTF	TGTGCCAGCAGCTCCCCCGGGGGGGGTGGCTACACCTTC
-	-	TRBV28	TRBJ1-2	CASSLGQGPIRYTF	TGTGCCAGCAGTTTGGGGCAGGGTCCTATCCGCTACACCTTC
-	-	TRBV19	TRBJ1-6	CASSITSAGVYNSPLHF	TGTGCCAGTAGTATAACCAGCGCAGGGGTTTATAATTCACCCCTCCACTTT
TRBD2	-	TRBV28	TRBJ2-3	CASSPRGGSTDTQYF	TGTGCCAGCAGTCCGCGGGGGGGCAGCACAGATACGCAGTATTTT
TRBD1	-	TRBV28	TRBJ1-6	CASSASGTALLPLHF	TGTGCCAGCAGTGCCTCTGGGACAGCTTTACTACCCCTCCACTTT
TRBD2	few	TRBV4-2	TRBJ2-1	CASSQEGGSSYNEQFF	TGTGCCAGCAGCCAAGAAGGCGGGAGCTCCTACAATGAGCAGTTCTTC
TRBD1	-	TRBV7-9	TRBJ1-5	CASSLGQSGNQPQHF	TGTGCCAGCAGCCTGGGACAGTCAGGCAATCAGCCCCAGCATTTT
-	-	TRBV5-4	TRBJ2-3	CATDGGDTQYF	TGTGCCACGGACGGGGGAGATACGCAGTATTTT
TRBD1	-	TRBV13	TRBJ1-3	CASRDRGSGNTIYF	TGTGCCAGCAGGGACAGGGGTTCGGGAAACACCATATATTTT
TRBD1	-	TRBV23-1	TRBJ2-7	CASSRWTGGWQYF	TGCGCCAGCAGTCGATGGACAGGGGGCTGGCAGTACTTC